A single sample is the source of the 6 T cell receptor beta chains below, sequenced in a study of early T cells in non-severe SARS-CoV-2 infection. TCRdb analysed the 5' RACE reads with MiXCR anew, one entry per CDR3 protein. The sample records some 91,000 distinct CDR3 sequences, roughly an eighth being singletons. Sequenced sample: whole blood. The receptors derive from an adult who was a healthcare worker with PCR-confirmed SARS-CoV-2 infection or an uninfected control (not recorded which).

The chain joins TRBV6-5 to TRBJ2-1; no reliable D call. The germline CDR1 and CDR2 sequences are MNHEY and SVGAGI. V dropped 0 bases and J dropped 9 bases, with 15 bases sitting between them. CDR3 length: 15 residues. CDR3 bases: TGTGCCAGCAGTTACTCGGTCCTGGGAAGCAGTGAGCAGTTCTTC. Its protein product is CASSYSVLGSSEQFF.

This clonotype was observed at least ten times. This chain uses TRBV18 with TRBJ2-6; D may be TRBD2 (5 bases). The V end was cut by 4 bases, the J end by 2 bases, with 15 bases between. CDR1 and CDR2 from the germline V gene are KGHSH and LQKENI. The CDR3 has 17 residues. In nucleotides, the CDR3 is TGTGCCAGCTCACAAGATCAGCCCGGGGCTGGGGCCAACGTCCTGACTTTC. It is translated as CASSQDQPGAGANVLTF. The full variable domain, completed using reference TRBV18 and TRBJ2-6, is NAGVMQNPRHLVRRRGQEARLRCSPMKGHSHVYWYRQLPEEGLKFMVYLQKENIIDESGMPKERFSAEFPKEGPSILRIQQVVRGDSAAYFCASSQDQPGAGANVLTFGAGSRLTVL.

The V and J genes are TRBV27 and TRBJ2-2, with TRBD1 matching 9 bases. Germline V CDR1 and CDR2: MNHEY, SMNVEV (reference sequence). This CDR3 has 14 amino acids. Trimming cost V 4 bases and J 5 bases; bases outside gene matches: 2. The CDR3 is CASSWDRVTGELFF. CDR3 in DNA: TGTGCCAGCAGTTGGGACAGGGTTACCGGGGAGCTGTTTTTT.

This clonotype came up many times. This chain connects TRBV18 to TRBJ2-7; tentative D call: TRBD1 (5 bases). The CDR3 extends over 12 amino acids. Germline V gives CDR1 KGHSH, CDR2 LQKENI. V shed 3 bases and J shed 5 bases, with 8 bases lying between them. CDR3 sequence reads: CASSPGRDEQYF. The CDR3 nucleotides are TGTGCCAGCTCACCCGGCAGGGACGAGCAGTACTTC. Complete variable domain (other parts from reference TRBV18 and TRBJ2-7): NAGVMQNPRHLVRRRGQEARLRCSPMKGHSHVYWYRQLPEEGLKFMVYLQKENIIDESGMPKERFSAEFPKEGPSILRIQQVVRGDSAAYFCASSPGRDEQYFGPGTRLTVT.

This clonotype has a handful of counts. The V gene is TRBV4-1, the J gene TRBJ1-5; D is possibly TRBD1 (5 bases). V was pared by 0 bases and J by 0 bases, with 9 bases between. Germline-derived CDR1 and CDR2 are MGHRA and YSYEKL. The CDR3 is 16 amino acids. CDR3 sequence (DNA): TGCGCCAGCAGCCAAGATGGGACCCATAGCAATCAGCCCCAGCATTTT. It codes for CASSQDGTHSNQPQHF.

J is TRBJ2-3 and V is TRBV7-8; 9 nucleotides line up with TRBD2. V shed 0 bases and J 1 base; nucleotides not matched to a gene: 5. The germline V gene has CDR1 SGHVS and CDR2 FQNEAQ. The CDR3 length is 17 residues. CDR3 nucleotide sequence: TGTGCCAGCAGCTTAGCTCTAGCGGGGAGAGGCACAGATACGCAGTATTTT. Translating gives CASSLALAGRGTDTQYF.